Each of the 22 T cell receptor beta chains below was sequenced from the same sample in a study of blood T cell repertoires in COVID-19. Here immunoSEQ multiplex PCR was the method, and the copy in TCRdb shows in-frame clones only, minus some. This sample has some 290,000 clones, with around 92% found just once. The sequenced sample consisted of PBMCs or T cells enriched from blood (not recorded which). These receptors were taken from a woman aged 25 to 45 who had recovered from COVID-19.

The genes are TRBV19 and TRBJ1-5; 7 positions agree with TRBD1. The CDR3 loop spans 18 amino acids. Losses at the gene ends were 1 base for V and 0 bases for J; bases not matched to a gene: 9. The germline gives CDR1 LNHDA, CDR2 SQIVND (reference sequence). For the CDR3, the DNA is TGTGCCAGTAGTATAGTCCAACAGGGGCTTAATAGCAATCAGCCCCAGCATTTT. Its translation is CASSIVQQGLNSNQPQHF.

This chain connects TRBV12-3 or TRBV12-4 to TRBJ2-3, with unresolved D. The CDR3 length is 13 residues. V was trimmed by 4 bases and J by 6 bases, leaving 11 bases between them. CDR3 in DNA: TGTGCCAGCAGTTCGTTAACTACGGATACGCAGTATTTT. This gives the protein CASSSLTTDTQYF.

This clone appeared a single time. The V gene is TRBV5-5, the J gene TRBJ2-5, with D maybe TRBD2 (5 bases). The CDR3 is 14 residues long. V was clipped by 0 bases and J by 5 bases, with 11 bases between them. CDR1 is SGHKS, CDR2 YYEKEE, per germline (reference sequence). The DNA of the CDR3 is TGTGCCAGCAGCTTGGTAACTCGAGGGGAGACCCAGTACTTC. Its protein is CASSLVTRGETQYF.

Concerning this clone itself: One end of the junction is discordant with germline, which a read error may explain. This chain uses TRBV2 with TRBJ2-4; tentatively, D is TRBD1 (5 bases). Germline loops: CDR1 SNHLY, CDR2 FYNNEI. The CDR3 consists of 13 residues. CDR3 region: CASRPARTYPSDF. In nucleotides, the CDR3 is TGTGCCAGCAGGCCGGCCAGGACATACCCCTCGGACTTC.

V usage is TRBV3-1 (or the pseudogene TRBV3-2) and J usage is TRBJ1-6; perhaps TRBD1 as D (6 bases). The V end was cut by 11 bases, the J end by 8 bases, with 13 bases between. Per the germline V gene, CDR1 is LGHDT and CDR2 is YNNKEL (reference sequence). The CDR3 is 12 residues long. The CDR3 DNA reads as TGTGCCGCCGGGGAGGGGGATTCACCCCTCCACTTT. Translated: CAAGEGDSPLHF.

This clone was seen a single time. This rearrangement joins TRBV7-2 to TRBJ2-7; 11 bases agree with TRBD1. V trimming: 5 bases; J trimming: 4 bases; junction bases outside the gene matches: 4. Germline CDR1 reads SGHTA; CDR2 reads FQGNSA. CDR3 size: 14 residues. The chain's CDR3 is CASSPGQGGYEQYF. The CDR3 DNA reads TGTGCCAGCAGCCCGGGACAGGGGGGTTACGAGCAGTACTTC.

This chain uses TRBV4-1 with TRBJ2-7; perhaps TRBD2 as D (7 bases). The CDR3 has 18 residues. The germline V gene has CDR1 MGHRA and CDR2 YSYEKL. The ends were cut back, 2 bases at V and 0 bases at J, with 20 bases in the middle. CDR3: CASSQIGSGTKSSYEQYF. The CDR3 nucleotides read TGCGCCAGCAGCCAAATAGGCAGCGGGACAAAGAGCTCCTACGAGCAGTACTTC.

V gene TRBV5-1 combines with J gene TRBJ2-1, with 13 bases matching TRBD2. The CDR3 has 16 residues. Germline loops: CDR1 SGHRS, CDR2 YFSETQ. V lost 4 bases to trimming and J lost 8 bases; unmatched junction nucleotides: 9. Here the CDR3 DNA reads TGCGCCAGCAGCCAACTAGCGGGAGGGGTGGGCGATGAGCAGTTCTTC. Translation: CASSQLAGGVGDEQFF. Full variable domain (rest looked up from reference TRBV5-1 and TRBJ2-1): KAGVTQTPRYLIKTRGQQVTLSCSPISGHRSVSWYQQTPGQGLQFLFEYFSETQRNKGNFPGRFSGRQFSNSRSEMNVSTLELGDSALYLCASSQLAGGVGDEQFFGPGTRLTVL.

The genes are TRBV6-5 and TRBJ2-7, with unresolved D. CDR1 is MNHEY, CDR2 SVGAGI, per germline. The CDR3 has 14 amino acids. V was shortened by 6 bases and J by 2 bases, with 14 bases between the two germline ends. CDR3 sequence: CASSQPRVAYEQYF. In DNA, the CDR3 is TGTGCCAGCAGCCAACCTCGGGTTGCCTACGAGCAGTACTTC.

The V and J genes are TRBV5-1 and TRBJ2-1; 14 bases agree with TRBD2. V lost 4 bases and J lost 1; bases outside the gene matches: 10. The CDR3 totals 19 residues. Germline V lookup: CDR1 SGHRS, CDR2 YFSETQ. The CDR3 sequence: CASSGTGTSGSKSYNEQFF. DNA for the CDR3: TGCGCCAGCAGCGGTACCGGGACTAGCGGGAGCAAATCCTACAATGAGCAGTTCTTC.

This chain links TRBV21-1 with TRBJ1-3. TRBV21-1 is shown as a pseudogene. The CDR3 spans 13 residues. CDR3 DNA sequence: TGTGCCAGGGGGGGTATCTCTGGAAACACCATATATTTT. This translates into CARGGISGNTIYF.

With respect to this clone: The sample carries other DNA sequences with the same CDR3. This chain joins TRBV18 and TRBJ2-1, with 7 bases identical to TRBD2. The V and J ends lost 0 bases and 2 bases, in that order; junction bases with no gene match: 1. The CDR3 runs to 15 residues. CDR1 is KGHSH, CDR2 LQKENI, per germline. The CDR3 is CASSPPAGAYNEQFF. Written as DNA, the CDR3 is TGTGCCAGCTCACCACCGGCGGGAGCCTACAATGAGCAGTTCTTC.

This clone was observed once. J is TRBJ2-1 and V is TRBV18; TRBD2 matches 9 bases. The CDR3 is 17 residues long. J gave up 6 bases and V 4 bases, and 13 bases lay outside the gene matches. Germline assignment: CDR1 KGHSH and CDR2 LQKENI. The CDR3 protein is CASSLGFGSGSSNEQFF. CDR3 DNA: TGTGCCAGCTCACTGGGTTTCGGTAGCGGGAGCAGCAATGAGCAGTTCTTC.

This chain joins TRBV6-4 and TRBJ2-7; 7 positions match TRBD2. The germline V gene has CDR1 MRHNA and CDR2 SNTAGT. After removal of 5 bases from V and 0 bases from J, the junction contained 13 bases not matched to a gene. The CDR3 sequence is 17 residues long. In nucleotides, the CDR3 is TGTGCCAGCAGTATACGAGACCGGGACTATATCTCCTACGAGCAGTACTTC. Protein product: CASSIRDRDYISYEQYF.

The chain's CDR3 is CASSLDRNTEAFF. The CDR3, as DNA: TGTGCCAGCAGCTTAGACAGGAACACTGAAGCTTTCTTT. V usage is TRBV11-2 and J usage is TRBJ1-1, with D unclear. This CDR3 comprises 13 residues. The germline V and J ends were trimmed by 0 bases and 1 base, with 3 bases remaining between them. From germline, CDR1 is SGHAT and CDR2 FQNNGV.

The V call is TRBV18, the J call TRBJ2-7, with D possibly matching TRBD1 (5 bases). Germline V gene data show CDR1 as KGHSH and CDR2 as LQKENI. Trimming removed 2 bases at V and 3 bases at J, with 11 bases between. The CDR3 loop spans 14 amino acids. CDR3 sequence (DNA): TGTGCCAGCTCACCAGTTCCCAGGGACTACGAGCAGTACTTC. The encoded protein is CASSPVPRDYEQYF.

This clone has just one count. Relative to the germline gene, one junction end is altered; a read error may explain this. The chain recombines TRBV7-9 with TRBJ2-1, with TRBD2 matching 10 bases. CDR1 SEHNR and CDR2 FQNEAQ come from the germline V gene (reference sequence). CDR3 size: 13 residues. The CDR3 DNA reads TGTGCCAGCAGCCTAGCGGGAGAGAATGAGCAGTTCTTC. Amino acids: CASSLAGENEQFF.

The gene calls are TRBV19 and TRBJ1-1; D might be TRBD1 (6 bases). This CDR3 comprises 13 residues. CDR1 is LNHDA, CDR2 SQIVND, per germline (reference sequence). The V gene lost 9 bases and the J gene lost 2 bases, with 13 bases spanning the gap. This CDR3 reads CASGEQGNTEAFF. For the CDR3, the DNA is TGTGCCAGCGGGGAACAGGGTAACACTGAAGCTTTCTTT.

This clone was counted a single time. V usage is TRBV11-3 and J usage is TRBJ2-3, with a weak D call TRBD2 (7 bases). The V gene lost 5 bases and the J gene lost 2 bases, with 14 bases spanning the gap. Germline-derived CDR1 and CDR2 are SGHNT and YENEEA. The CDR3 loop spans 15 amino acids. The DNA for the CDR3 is TGTGCCAGCAGCGCCGGGGGGCCGATCACAGATACGCAGTATTTT. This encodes CASSAGGPITDTQYF.

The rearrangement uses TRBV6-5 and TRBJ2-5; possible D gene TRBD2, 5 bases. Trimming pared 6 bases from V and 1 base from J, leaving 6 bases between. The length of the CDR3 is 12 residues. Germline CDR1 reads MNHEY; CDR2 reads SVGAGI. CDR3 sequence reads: CASRRGQETQYF. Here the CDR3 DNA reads TGTGCCAGCAGACGGGGCCAAGAGACCCAGTACTTC.

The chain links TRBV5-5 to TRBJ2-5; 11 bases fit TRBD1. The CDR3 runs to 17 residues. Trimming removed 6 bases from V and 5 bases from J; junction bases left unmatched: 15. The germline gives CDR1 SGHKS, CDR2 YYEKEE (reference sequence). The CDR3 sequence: CASIHRGWTGGRETQYF. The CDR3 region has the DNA TGTGCCAGCATCCATCGGGGCTGGACAGGGGGCAGGGAGACCCAGTACTTC.

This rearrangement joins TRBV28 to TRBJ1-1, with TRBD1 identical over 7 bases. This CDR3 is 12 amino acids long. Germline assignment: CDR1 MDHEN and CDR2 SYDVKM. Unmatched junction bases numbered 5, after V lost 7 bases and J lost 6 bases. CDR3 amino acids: CASNTGTAEAFF. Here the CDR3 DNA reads TGTGCCAGCAACACGGGGACAGCTGAAGCTTTCTTT.